The entry that follows covers one T cell receptor beta chain sequence. The antigen remains undetermined. The CDR3 loop spans 18 amino acids. This entry belongs to a study of cytomegalovirus exposure and HLA in healthy donors. Study as a whole: The 100 to 150 validation repertoires matched the 666 first-cohort repertoires in platform, a later analysis reported.

Findings of the study overall: Subsequent analysis showed first-cohort TCR clusters tending to co-occur in some 120 validation repertoires. The classifier was said to identify cytomegalovirus status with high specificity and sensitivity.

Some clones are missing from TCRdb's copy, which holds only in-frame ones; the method was immunoSEQ multiplex PCR. Of roughly 150,000 clones detected, around nine tenths appear once; the ten largest clones hold around 4.4%. This sequence originates from a man between 18 and 35 years old in good health and CMV-seropositive. The sequencing input was PBMCs. The chain uses TRBV21-1 and TRBJ2-7; the table's TRBD2 call for D was not verified on the DNA. TRBV21-1 is a listed pseudogene. CDR3 region: CASSKDPCRGRRTYEQYF. The CDR3 nucleotides are TGTGCCAGCAGCAAAGATCCCTGTCGGGGGAGGAGAACCTACGAGCAGTACTTC.